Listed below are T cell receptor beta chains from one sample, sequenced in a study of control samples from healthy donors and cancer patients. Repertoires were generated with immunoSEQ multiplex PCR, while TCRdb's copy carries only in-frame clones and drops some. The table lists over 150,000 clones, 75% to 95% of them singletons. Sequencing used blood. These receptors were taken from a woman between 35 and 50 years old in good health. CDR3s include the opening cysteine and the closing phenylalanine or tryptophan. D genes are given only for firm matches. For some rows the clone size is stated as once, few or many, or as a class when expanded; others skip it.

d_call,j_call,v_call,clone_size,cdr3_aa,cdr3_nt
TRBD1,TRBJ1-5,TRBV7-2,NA,CASSLEGQTNQPQHF,TGTGCCAGCAGCTTAGAGGGACAGACCAATCAGCCCCAGCATTTT
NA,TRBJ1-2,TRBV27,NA,CASSFSNNYGYTF,TGTGCCAGCAGTTTCTCGAATAACTATGGCTACACCTTC
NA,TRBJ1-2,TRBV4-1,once,CASSQSLQEVYGYTF,TGCGCCAGCAGCCAATCCCTCCAGGAGGTATATGGCTACACCTTC
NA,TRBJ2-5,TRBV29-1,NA,CSVVRGGDRETQYF,TGCAGCGTTGTCCGAGGGGGGGACAGGGAGACCCAGTACTTC
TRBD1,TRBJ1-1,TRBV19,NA,CASSLRTGEGNTEAFF,TGTGCCAGTAGTCTCCGGACAGGGGAGGGGAACACTGAAGCTTTCTTT
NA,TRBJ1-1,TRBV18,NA,CASRTVGNTEAFF,TGTGCCAGCCGCACCGTCGGTAACACTGAAGCTTTCTTT
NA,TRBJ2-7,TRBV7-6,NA,CASSFVKWDEQYF,TGTGCCAGCAGCTTCGTAAAGTGGGACGAGCAGTACTTC
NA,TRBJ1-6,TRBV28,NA,CASSSEGTDGLAAPLHF,TGTGCCAGCAGCTCAGAAGGAACCGACGGCCTCGCGGCACCCCTCCACTTT
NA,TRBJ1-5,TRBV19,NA,CASSIKEANQPQHF,TGTGCCAGTAGTATTAAGGAGGCCAATCAGCCCCAGCATTTT
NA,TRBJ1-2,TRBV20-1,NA,CSALQGDGYTF,TGCAGTGCTTTACAGGGAGACGGCTACACCTTC
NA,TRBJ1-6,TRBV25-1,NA,CASSYGTSSPLHF,TGTGCCAGCAGTTACGGGACTTCTTCACCCCTCCACTTT
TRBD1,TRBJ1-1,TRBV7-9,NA,CASSKLWDSLSGTEAFF,TGTGCCAGCAGCAAGCTGTGGGACAGCCTATCTGGGACTGAAGCTTTCTTT
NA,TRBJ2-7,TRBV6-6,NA,CASSSLGGGYEQYF,TGTGCCAGCAGTTCCTTGGGGGGTGGCTACGAGCAGTACTTC
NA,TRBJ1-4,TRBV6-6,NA,CASSSVRATNEKLFF,TGTGCCAGCAGTTCCGTACGGGCAACTAATGAAAAACTGTTTTTT
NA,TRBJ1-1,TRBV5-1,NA,CASSLDGGNTEAFF,TGCGCCAGCAGCTTGGATGGGGGCAACACTGAAGCTTTCTTT
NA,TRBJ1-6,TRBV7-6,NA,CASSLGPNSPLHF,TGTGCCAGCAGCTTGGGTCCTAATTCACCCCTCCACTTT
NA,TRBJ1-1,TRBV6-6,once,CASSYRGGHKNTEAFF,TGTGCCAGCAGTTACCGGGGGGGACACAAAAACACTGAAGCTTTCTTT
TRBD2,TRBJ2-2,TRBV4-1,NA,CASSLGTSGEMNTGELFF,TGCGCCAGCAGCCTCGGGACTAGCGGGGAGATGAACACCGGGGAGCTGTTTTTT
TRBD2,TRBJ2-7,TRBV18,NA,CASSTLSGGDSYEQYF,TGTGCCAGCTCAACCCTTAGCGGGGGGGATTCCTACGAGCAGTACTTC
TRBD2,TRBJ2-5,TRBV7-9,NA,CASSSASGGRGVETQYF,TGTGCCAGCAGCTCAGCTAGCGGGGGCCGGGGAGTAGAGACCCAGTACTTC
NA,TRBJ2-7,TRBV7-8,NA,CASSLGWQGAYEQYF,TGTGCCAGCAGCTTAGGCTGGCAGGGAGCCTACGAGCAGTACTTC
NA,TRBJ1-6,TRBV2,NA,CATAGGPLYNSPLHF,TGTGCCACCGCGGGGGGCCCTCTCTATAATTCACCCCTCCACTTT
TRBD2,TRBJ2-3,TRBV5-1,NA,CASSWGRGSGGTDTQYF,TGCGCCAGCAGCTGGGGGCGGGGTAGCGGGGGCACAGATACGCAGTATTTT
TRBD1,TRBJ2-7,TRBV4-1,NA,CASSQDRTGGDEQYF,TGCGCCAGCAGCCAAGATCGGACAGGGGGCGACGAGCAGTACTTC
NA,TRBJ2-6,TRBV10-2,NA,CASSERGANVLTF,TGCGCCAGCAGTGAGCGGGGGGCCAACGTCCTGACTTTC
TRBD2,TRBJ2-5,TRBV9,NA,CASSVATTTSGGSETQYF,TGTGCCAGCAGCGTAGCTACGACGACTAGCGGGGGGTCAGAGACCCAGTACTTC
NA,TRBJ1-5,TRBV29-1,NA,CSVGDSLNQPQHF,TGCAGCGTTGGAGACAGTCTCAATCAGCCCCAGCATTTT
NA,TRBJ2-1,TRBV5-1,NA,CASSPQGQISWNEQFF,TGCGCCAGCAGCCCCCAAGGGCAGATTTCGTGGAATGAGCAGTTCTTC
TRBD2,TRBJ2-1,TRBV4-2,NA,CASTRGGGPLDNEQFF,TGTGCCAGCACACGCGGGGGGGGGCCTTTGGACAATGAGCAGTTCTTC
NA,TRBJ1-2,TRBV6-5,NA,CASSFGGGYGYTF,TGTGCCAGCAGTTTCGGGGGTGGCTATGGCTACACCTTC
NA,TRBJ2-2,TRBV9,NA,CASSVEKFF,TGTGCCAGCAGCGTAGAAAAGTTTTTT
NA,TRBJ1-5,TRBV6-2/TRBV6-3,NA,CASSSDREVVAQPQHF,TGTGCCAGCAGTAGCGACCGGGAGGTGGTGGCTCAGCCCCAGCATTTT
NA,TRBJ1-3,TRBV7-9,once,CASKEGSGNTIYF,TGTGCCAGCAAAGAGGGCTCTGGAAACACCATATATTTT
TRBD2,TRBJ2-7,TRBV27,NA,CASSFSGGSYEQYF,TGTGCCAGCAGCTTTAGCGGGGGCTCCTACGAGCAGTACTTC
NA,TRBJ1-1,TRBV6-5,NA,CASSYYRVDTEAFF,TGTGCCAGCAGTTATTACAGGGTAGACACTGAAGCTTTCTTT
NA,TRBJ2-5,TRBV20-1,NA,CSCQEETQYF,TGCAGTTGCCAGGAAGAGACCCAGTACTTC
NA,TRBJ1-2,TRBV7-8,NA,CASSLADTRDGYTF,TGTGCCAGCAGCTTAGCCGATACCCGGGATGGCTACACCTTC
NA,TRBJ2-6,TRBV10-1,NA,CASSESLRPAAGGANVLTF,TGCGCCAGCAGTGAGTCCCTACGCCCAGCGGCCGGTGGGGCCAACGTCCTGACTTTC
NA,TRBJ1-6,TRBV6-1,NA,CASSEHSSYNSPLHF,TGTGCCAGCAGTGAACATAGCTCCTATAATTCACCCCTCCACTTT
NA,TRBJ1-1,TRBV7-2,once,CASSLALRETEAFF,TGTGCCAGCAGCTTAGCTCTCCGAGAGACTGAAGCTTTCTTT
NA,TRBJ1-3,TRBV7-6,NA,CASILGIAAPGNTIYF,NA
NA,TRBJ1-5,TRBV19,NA,CASSIIYEQPQHF,TGTGCCAGTAGTATTATATACGAACAGCCCCAGCATTTT
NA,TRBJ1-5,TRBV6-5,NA,CASRRDSNQPQHF,TGTGCCAGCAGACGGGACAGCAATCAGCCCCAGCATTTT
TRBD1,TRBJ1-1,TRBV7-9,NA,CASSSLRTGREAFF,TGTGCCAGCAGCTCCCTCAGGACAGGGCGGGAAGCTTTCTTT